The 27 T cell receptor beta chains below all came from one sample that was sequenced in a study of spatial heterogeneity in lung cancer. Documented time point: blood at routine non-recurrence follow-up after resection. TCRdb itself ran the 5' RACE reads through MiXCR, one entry per CDR3 protein. The top ten hold roughly 22% of the sample, which has about 94,000 distinct CDR3 sequences, roughly 19% seen once. The sample in question was PBMCs, obtained at follow-up. Receptor source: a male donor with early-stage non-small cell lung cancer.

This clonotype was picked up a small number of times. This sequence joins TRBV19 and TRBJ1-2; D gene unclear. CDR1 is LNHDA, CDR2 SQIVND, per germline (reference sequence). The V gene lost 8 bases and the J gene lost 0 bases, with 4 bases spanning the gap. This CDR3 has 11 amino acids. The CDR3 spells CASEANYGYTF. The DNA of the CDR3 is TGTGCCAGTGAAGCTAACTATGGCTACACCTTC.

The chain combines TRBV12-3 or TRBV12-4 with TRBJ2-5; TRBD1 agrees at 9 bases. The CDR3 covers 15 residues. Trimming at V came to 6 bases and at J to 4 bases, leaving 9 bases not matched to a gene. CDR3 coding DNA: TGTGCCAGCAGCTCCTCGGGACAGGGCTCAGAGACCCAGTACTTC. Translation gives CASSSSGQGSETQYF.

The chain has TRBV7-9 and TRBJ1-1; D may be TRBD1 (5 bases). The V end was cut by 5 bases, the J end by 4 bases, with 14 bases between. The length of the CDR3 is 14 residues. Germline V CDR1 and CDR2: SEHNR, FQNEAQ (reference sequence). Here the CDR3 reads CASSLRDGFTEAFF. The CDR3 DNA sequence: TGTGCCAGCAGCCTCCGGGACGGATTCACTGAAGCTTTCTTT.

The genes are TRBV7-9 and TRBJ1-6; D unresolved. From germline, CDR1 is SEHNR and CDR2 FQNEAQ (reference sequence). V was trimmed by 5 bases and J by 6 bases, leaving 8 bases between them. The length of the CDR3 is 13 residues. CDR3 in amino acids: CASSKSGNSPLHF. The CDR3 DNA reads TGTGCCAGCAGCAAGAGTGGTAATTCACCCCTCCACTTT.

Only a few counts were recorded for this clonotype. The chain employs TRBV11-2 and TRBJ1-1, with a possible D match to TRBD1 (6 bases). The V gene's germline CDR1 is SGHAT and CDR2 FQNNGV. V shed 7 bases and J shed 1 base, with 22 bases lying between them. This CDR3 has 17 amino acids. In nucleotides, the CDR3 is TGTGCCAGCAACGATCCCTCAGGGGCTGGGCGGAACACTGAAGCTTTCTTT. Encoded protein: CASNDPSGAGRNTEAFF.

V gene TRBV19 combines with J gene TRBJ2-1, with 12 positions matching TRBD2. Losses at the gene ends were 2 bases for V and 6 bases for J; bases not matched to a gene: 2. Per germline, CDR1 LNHDA and CDR2 SQIVND (reference sequence). The CDR3 is 15 residues long. CDR3 sequence: CASSIWTSGTNEQFF. The CDR3 DNA reads as TGTGCCAGTAGTATATGGACTAGCGGGACCAATGAGCAGTTCTTC.

The rearrangement links TRBV6-5 to TRBJ2-7, with 14 bases aligning to TRBD2. This CDR3 has 14 residues. Unmatched junction bases numbered 4, after V lost 7 bases and J lost 5 bases. Germline loops: CDR1 MNHEY, CDR2 SVGAGI. As DNA, the CDR3 is TGTGCCAGCAAGGCGGGACTAGCGGGAGACGAGCAGTACTTC. The encoded protein is CASKAGLAGDEQYF.

This clonotype was recorded a few times. V is TRBV4-3 and J is TRBJ1-1; D perhaps matches TRBD1 (6 bases). CDR1 and CDR2 (germline): LGHNA, YSLEER. Trimming removed 6 bases at V and 6 bases at J, with 20 bases between. The CDR3 totals 15 residues. The CDR3 region is CASRTMTGSWAEAFF. In DNA, the CDR3 is TGCGCCAGCAGAACGATGACAGGTTCTTGGGCTGAAGCTTTCTTT.

In regard to this clonotype: A much larger clone lies a single base off, so this may be a read error. The CDR3, as DNA: TGCGCCAGCAGCGTCGACGGGAGACAAGAGACCCAGTACTTC. As protein: CASSVDGRQETQYF. The J gene is TRBJ2-5, the V gene TRBV5-1; maybe TRBD2 (6 bases). This CDR3 spans 14 amino acids. V dropped 4 bases and J dropped 2 bases, with 12 bases sitting between them. The V gene's germline CDR1 is SGHRS and CDR2 YFSETQ.

The table lists this clonotype with many counts. V gene TRBV6-5 combines with J gene TRBJ2-1, with D hard to call. This CDR3 region has 13 residues. The V and J ends lost 8 bases and 10 bases respectively, with 18 bases between them. Per the germline V gene, CDR1 is MNHEY and CDR2 is SVGAGI. CDR3 DNA: TGTGCCAGCCGATCACGCCCCGTAGGGGAGCAGTTCTTC. This sequence encodes CASRSRPVGEQFF.

Only a few counts were recorded for this clonotype. The chain carries TRBV6-1 and TRBJ1-2; D possibly corresponds to TRBD1 (6 bases). Germline assignment: CDR1 MNHNS and CDR2 SASEGT. The length of the CDR3 is 17 residues. V lost 0 bases to trimming and J lost 4 bases, with 18 bases between them. CDR3 protein: CASSEAHGQTLSYGYTF. The DNA of the CDR3 is TGTGCCAGCAGTGAAGCCCACGGACAGACCCTTTCCTATGGCTACACCTTC.

In its sample, this clonotype was seen a few times. The gene calls are TRBV11-2 and TRBJ2-3; D is undetermined. CDR3 length: 13 residues. Trimming took off 3 bases at V and 5 bases at J, with 9 bases between the two ends. Per the germline V gene, CDR1 is SGHAT and CDR2 is FQNNGV. The CDR3 spells CASSFYELDTQYF. CDR3 DNA: TGTGCCAGCAGCTTTTACGAGCTAGATACGCAGTATTTT.

The V call is TRBV4-2, the J call TRBJ2-7, with TRBD1 matching over 7 bases. The germline V gene encodes CDR1 LGHNA and CDR2 YNFKEQ. The ends lost 2 bases at V and 4 bases at J; junction bases unmatched: 11. CDR3 length equals 16 residues. CDR3 in DNA: TGTGCCAGCAGCCAAACAACGACAGGGACCCTTTACGAGCAGTACTTC. Translation gives CASSQTTTGTLYEQYF.

This clonotype was seen a few times. V gene TRBV18 combines with J gene TRBJ1-5, with 9 bases lining up with TRBD1. This CDR3 is 15 amino acids long. V lost 5 bases, J lost 5 bases, and 7 bases stayed unmatched. Per germline, CDR1 KGHSH and CDR2 LQKENI. In DNA form, the CDR3 reads TGTGCCAGCTCAAATTTTCGGACAGGGGATCAGCCCCAGCATTTT. Translation gives CASSNFRTGDQPQHF. Full variable domain (remainder filled in from reference TRBV18 and TRBJ1-5): NAGVMQNPRHLVRRRGQEARLRCSPMKGHSHVYWYRQLPEEGLKFMVYLQKENIIDESGMPKERFSAEFPKEGPSILRIQQVVRGDSAAYFCASSNFRTGDQPQHFGDGTRLSIL.

V usage is TRBV7-2 and J usage is TRBJ2-5, with TRBD2 identical over 8 bases. V lost 5 bases, J lost 5 bases, and 16 bases stayed unmatched. The CDR3 has 17 residues. From germline, CDR1 is SGHTA and CDR2 FQGNSA. The CDR3 bases are TGTGCCAGCAGCGGCGCCGAAGCGGGAGCGAATGGGGAGACCCAGTACTTC. It specifies CASSGAEAGANGETQYF.

This clonotype was recorded a few times. V is TRBV19 and J is TRBJ1-6, with TRBD1 matching 7 bases. The CDR3 has 14 residues. Germline CDR1 LNHDA, CDR2 SQIVND (reference sequence). V gave up 7 bases and J gave up 7 bases; unmatched junction bases: 7. The CDR3, as DNA: TGTGCCAGTAAAGAGGGGGCGTTGAATTCACCCCTCCACTTT. Encoded protein: CASKEGALNSPLHF.

The CDR3 sequence: CSARKAVNQPQHF. CDR3 nucleotides: TGCAGTGCTAGAAAGGCGGTAAATCAGCCCCAGCATTTT. V gene TRBV20-1 combines with J gene TRBJ1-5, with unresolved D. The CDR3 is 13 amino acids. Germline CDR1 DFQATT, CDR2 SNEGSKA (reference sequence). V lost 2 bases to trimming and J lost 4 bases, with 9 bases between them.

This clonotype was detected ten times or more. The CDR3 nucleotides are TGTGCCAGCAGCCAAGGATCTAGCGTACAGTACGAGCAGTACTTC. Encoded protein: CASSQGSSVQYEQYF. The gene calls are TRBV3-1 and TRBJ2-7; D might be TRBD2 (6 bases). The CDR3 length is 15 residues. V lost 1 base and J 4 bases, leaving 14 bases between the germline ends. CDR1 and CDR2 from the germline V gene are LGHDT and YNNKEL (reference sequence).

The chain joins TRBV29-1 to TRBJ2-5, with 8 bases lining up with TRBD1. CDR1 and CDR2 (germline): SQVTM, ANQGSEA. This CDR3 is 13 amino acids long. After removal of 5 bases from V and 2 bases from J, the junction contained 4 bases not matched to a gene. In DNA form, the CDR3 reads TGCAGCGTTCAAACAGGGGGGCAAGAGACCCAGTACTTC. Translation: CSVQTGGQETQYF.

The V gene is TRBV18, the J gene TRBJ2-1, with D possibly TRBD1 on 8 matching bases. V lost 4 bases and J 7 bases, leaving 14 bases between the germline ends. This CDR3 is built from 14 residues. Germline V gene lookup returns CDR1 KGHSH and CDR2 LQKENI. The CDR3 coding sequence is TGTGCCAGCTCACAGATACAGGGGGGGAATGAGCAGTTCTTC. Protein: CASSQIQGGNEQFF.

This clonotype was detected only a few times. V and J are TRBV3-1 and TRBJ2-7, with 8 bases that match TRBD2. The CDR3 is made up of 14 amino acids. V lost 6 bases, J lost 4 bases, and 8 bases stayed unmatched. Germline assignment: CDR1 LGHDT and CDR2 YNNKEL (reference sequence). In nucleotides, the CDR3 is TGTGCCAGCAGTCCAAGTAGCGGGGAATACGAGCAGTACTTC. Residues: CASSPSSGEYEQYF.

This clonotype was recorded a few times. The chain recombines TRBV4-1 with TRBJ2-1; D is perhaps TRBD1 (6 bases). The V end was cut by 3 bases, the J end by 8 bases, with 14 bases between. CDR1 and CDR2 (germline): MGHRA, YSYEKL. The CDR3 has 14 amino acids. CDR3 sequence (DNA): TGCGCCAGCAGCCAGTATTACAGGGCGGATGAGCAGTTCTTC. Translated: CASSQYYRADEQFF.

The rearrangement links TRBV6-5 to TRBJ2-5; D is possibly TRBD1 (6 bases). Looked up from germline, CDR1 is MNHEY and CDR2 is SVGAGI. The CDR3 loop spans 13 amino acids. Between the trimmed V and J ends, which lost 6 bases and 4 bases, there was a span of 12 bases. The CDR3 here is CASRPRGGETQYF. The CDR3 coding sequence is TGTGCCAGCAGGCCCAGGGGTGGAGAGACCCAGTACTTC.

The rearrangement links TRBV27 to TRBJ2-2; 10 bases line up with TRBD1. From germline, CDR1 is MNHEY and CDR2 SMNVEV (reference sequence). Unmatched junction bases numbered 3, after V lost 7 bases and J lost 7 bases. CDR3 size: 13 residues. This CDR3 is CASKTGGRGELFF. The DNA of the CDR3 is TGTGCCAGCAAGACAGGGGGCCGCGGGGAGCTGTTTTTT.

V gene TRBV12-3 or TRBV12-4 combines with J gene TRBJ2-1; TRBD1 might be the D (5 bases). The CDR3 sequence is 16 residues long. Trimming pared 7 bases from V and 2 bases from J, leaving 18 bases between. The CDR3 coding sequence is TGTGCCAGCATGTTCCAAAAAGGGGTCACCTACAATGAGCAGTTCTTC. Translating it yields CASMFQKGVTYNEQFF.

This clonotype was seen a handful of times. V is TRBV12-3 or TRBV12-4 and J is TRBJ1-5; weak D call: TRBD1 (6 bases). V lost 6 bases to trimming and J lost 10 bases, with 16 bases between them. CDR3 length: 13 amino acids. CDR3 in DNA: TGTGCCAGCAGCCAGGGGACCTCGGGACCCCAGCATTTT. Translating gives CASSQGTSGPQHF.

The genes are TRBV2 and TRBJ2-4; 10 bases fit TRBD1. CDR3 length: 16 amino acids. Germline lookup yields CDR1 SNHLY and CDR2 FYNNEI. Germline trimming cut 6 bases from V and 6 bases from J; bases unmatched to any gene: 11. The CDR3 here is CASSQRDRGITNIQYF. For the CDR3, the DNA is TGTGCCAGCAGCCAAAGGGACAGGGGAATCACAAACATTCAGTACTTC.